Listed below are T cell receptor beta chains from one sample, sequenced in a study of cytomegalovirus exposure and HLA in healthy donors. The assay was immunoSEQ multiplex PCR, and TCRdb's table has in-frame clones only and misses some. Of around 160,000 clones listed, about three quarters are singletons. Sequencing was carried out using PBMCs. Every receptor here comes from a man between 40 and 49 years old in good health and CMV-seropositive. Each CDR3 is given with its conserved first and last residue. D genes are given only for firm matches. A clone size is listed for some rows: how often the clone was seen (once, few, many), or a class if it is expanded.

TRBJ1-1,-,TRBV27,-,CASSRQTGVNTEAFF,TGTGCCAGCAGTCGACAGACAGGAGTGAACACTGAAGCTTTCTTT
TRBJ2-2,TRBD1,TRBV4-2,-,CASSQRTGSGGELFF,TGTGCCAGCAGCCAAAGGACAGGGTCGGGCGGGGAGCTGTTTTTT
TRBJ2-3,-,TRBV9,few,CASSRLDRWTDTQYF,TGTGCCAGCAGCCGACTAGATCGGTGGACAGATACGCAGTATTTT
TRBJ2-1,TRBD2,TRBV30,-,CAWSPGTSGINEQFF,TGTGCCTGGAGTCCGGGGACTAGCGGGATCAATGAGCAGTTCTTC
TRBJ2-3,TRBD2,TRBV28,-,CASSLSGFKREWADTQYF,TGTGCCAGCAGTTTATCAGGGTTTAAGCGGGAGTGGGCAGATACGCAGTATTTT
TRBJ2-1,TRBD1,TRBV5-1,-,CASSLGDSHNEQFF,TGCGCCAGCAGCTTGGGGGACAGTCACAATGAGCAGTTCTTC
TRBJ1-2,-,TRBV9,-,CASSVRGRDGYTF,TGTGCCAGCAGCGTAAGAGGGAGGGATGGCTACACCTTC
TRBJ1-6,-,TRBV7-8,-,CASSPRAGRNSPLHF,TGTGCCAGCAGCCCCCGGGCAGGGAGGAATTCACCCCTCCACTTT
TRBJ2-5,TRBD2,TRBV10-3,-,CAISRDAGGETQYF,TGTGCCATCTCCCGGGACGCCGGGGGGGAGACCCAGTACTTC
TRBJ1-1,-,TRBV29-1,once,CSVLTELSLNTEAFF,TGCAGCGTCCTGACGGAACTATCCTTGAACACTGAAGCTTTCTTT
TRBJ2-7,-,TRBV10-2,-,CATIGTASYEQYF,TGCGCCACCATAGGGACTGCTTCCTACGAGCAGTACTTC
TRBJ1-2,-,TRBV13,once,CASSYNRVRGGGYTF,TGTGCCAGCAGCTACAACAGGGTGCGAGGGGGTGGCTACACCTTC
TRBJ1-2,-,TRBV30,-,CAWSQGSLMSVRGYTF,TGTGCCTGGAGTCAAGGGAGTTTAATGTCGGTGCGTGGCTACACCTTC
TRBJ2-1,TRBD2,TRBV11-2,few,CASSLDDRLAGVKNEQFF,TGTGCCAGCAGCTTAGATGATCGCCTAGCGGGAGTTAAAAATGAGCAGTTCTTC
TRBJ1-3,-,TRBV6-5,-,CASSYSALSGNTIYF,TGTGCCAGCAGTTACTCGGCCCTCTCTGGAAACACCATATATTTT
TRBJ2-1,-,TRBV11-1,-,CASSLPAGKGILDEQFF,TGTGCCAGCAGCTTACCCGCGGGTAAGGGCATTTTGGATGAGCAGTTCTTC
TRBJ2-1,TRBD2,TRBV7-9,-,CASSPHGGSINEQFF,TGTGCCAGCAGCCCGCATGGCGGGAGCATCAATGAGCAGTTCTTC
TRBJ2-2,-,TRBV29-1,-,CSVETSWRSGELFF,TGCAGCGTTGAAACTAGCTGGCGTTCTGGGGAGCTGTTTTTT
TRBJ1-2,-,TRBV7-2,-,CASSPPGQNRDYTF,TGTGCCAGCAGCCCACCTGGACAGAATAGAGACTACACCTTC
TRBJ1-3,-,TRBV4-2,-,CASSQDYPGVAGNTIYF,TGTGCCAGCAGCCAAGATTACCCGGGGGTGGCTGGAAACACCATATATTTT
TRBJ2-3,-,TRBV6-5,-,CASSYRTSTDTQYF,TGTGCCAGCAGTTACCGCACAAGCACAGATACGCAGTATTTT
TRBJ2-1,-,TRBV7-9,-,CASTLTWANEQFF,TGTGCCAGCACCCTAACGTGGGCCAATGAGCAGTTCTTC
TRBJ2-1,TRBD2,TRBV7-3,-,CASSIGTSVDEQFF,TGTGCCAGCAGCATCGGGACTAGCGTTGATGAGCAGTTCTTC
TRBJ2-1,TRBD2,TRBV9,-,CASSVGAGSYNEQFF,TGTGCCAGCAGCGTCGGAGCGGGATCCTACAATGAGCAGTTCTTC
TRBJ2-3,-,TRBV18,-,CASSPRGQQRVDTQYF,TGTGCCAGCTCACCACGGGGACAGCAGCGGGTAGATACGCAGTATTTT
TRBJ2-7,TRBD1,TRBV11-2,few,CASSLEYRGPYEQYF,TGTGCCAGCAGCTTAGAATACAGGGGGCCCTACGAGCAGTACTTC
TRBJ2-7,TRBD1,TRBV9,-,CASSATGASYEQYF,TGTGCCAGCAGCGCAACAGGGGCCTCCTACGAGCAGTACTTC
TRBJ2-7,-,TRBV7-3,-,CASSLNPIGYEQYF,TGTGCCAGCAGCTTAAACCCCATCGGGTACGAGCAGTACTTC
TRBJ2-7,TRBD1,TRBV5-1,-,CASSFIRPVAGTGISYEQYF,TGCGCCAGCAGCTTCATCCGGCCCGTAGCCGGGACAGGGATTAGCTACGAGCAGTACTTC
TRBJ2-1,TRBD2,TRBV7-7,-,CASSLSSGSGEQFF,TGTGCCAGCAGCTTATCTAGCGGGAGCGGCGAGCAGTTCTTC
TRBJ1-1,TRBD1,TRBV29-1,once,CSVRRQGNEAFF,TGCAGCGTCCGACGACAGGGGAATGAAGCTTTCTTT
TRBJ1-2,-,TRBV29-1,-,CSVGDPSVYGYTF,TGCAGCGTTGGAGACCCCTCTGTCTATGGCTACACCTTC
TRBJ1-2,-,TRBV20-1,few,CSASLPYGYTF,TGCAGTGCTAGTCTCCCCTATGGCTACACCTTC
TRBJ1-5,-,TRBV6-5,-,CASGRENQPQHF,TGTGCCAGCGGGAGAGAGAACCAGCCCCAGCATTTT
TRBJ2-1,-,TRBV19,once,CASSIVGEEGLSSYNEQFF,TGTGCCAGTAGTATAGTGGGGGAGGAGGGCCTCAGCTCCTACAATGAGCAGTTCTTC
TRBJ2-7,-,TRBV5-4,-,CASSFSRGKVAEQYF,TGTGCCAGCAGCTTTTCACGAGGGAAGGTAGCCGAGCAGTACTTC